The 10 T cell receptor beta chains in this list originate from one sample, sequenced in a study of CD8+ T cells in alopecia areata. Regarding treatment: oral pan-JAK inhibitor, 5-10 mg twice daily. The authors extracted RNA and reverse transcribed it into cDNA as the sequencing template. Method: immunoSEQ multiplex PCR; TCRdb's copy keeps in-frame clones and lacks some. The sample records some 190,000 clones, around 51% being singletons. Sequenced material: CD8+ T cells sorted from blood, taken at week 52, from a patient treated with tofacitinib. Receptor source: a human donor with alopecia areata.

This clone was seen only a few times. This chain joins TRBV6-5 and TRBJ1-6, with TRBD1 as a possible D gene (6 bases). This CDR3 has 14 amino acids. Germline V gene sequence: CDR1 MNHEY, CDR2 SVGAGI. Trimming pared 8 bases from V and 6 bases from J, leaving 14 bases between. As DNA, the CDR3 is TGTGCCAGCGGGAGAACAGGGATTAATTCACCCCTCCACTTT. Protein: CASGRTGINSPLHF.

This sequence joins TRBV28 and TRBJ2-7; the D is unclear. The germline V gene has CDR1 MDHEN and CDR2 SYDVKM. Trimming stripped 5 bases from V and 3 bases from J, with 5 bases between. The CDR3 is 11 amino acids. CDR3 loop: CASSDGYEQYF. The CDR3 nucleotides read TGTGCCAGCAGTGACGGCTACGAGCAGTACTTC.

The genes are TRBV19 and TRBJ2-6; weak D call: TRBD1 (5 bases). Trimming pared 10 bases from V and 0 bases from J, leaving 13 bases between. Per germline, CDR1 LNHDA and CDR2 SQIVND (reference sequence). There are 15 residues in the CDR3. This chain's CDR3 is CATYDSPSGANVLTF. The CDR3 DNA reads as TGTGCCACCTACGACAGCCCCTCTGGGGCCAACGTCCTGACTTTC.

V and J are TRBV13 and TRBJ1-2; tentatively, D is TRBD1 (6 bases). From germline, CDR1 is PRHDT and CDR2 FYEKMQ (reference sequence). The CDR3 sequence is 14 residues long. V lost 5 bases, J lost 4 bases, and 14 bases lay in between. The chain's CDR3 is CASSPRQEIYGYTF. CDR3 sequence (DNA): TGTGCCAGCAGCCCACGACAGGAGATCTATGGCTACACCTTC.

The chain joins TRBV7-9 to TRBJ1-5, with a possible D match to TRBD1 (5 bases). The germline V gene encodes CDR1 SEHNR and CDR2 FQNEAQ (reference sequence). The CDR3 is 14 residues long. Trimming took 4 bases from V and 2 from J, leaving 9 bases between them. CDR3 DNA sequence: TGTGCCAGCAGCTCGACAGAGGGCAATCAGCCCCAGCATTTT. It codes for CASSSTEGNQPQHF.

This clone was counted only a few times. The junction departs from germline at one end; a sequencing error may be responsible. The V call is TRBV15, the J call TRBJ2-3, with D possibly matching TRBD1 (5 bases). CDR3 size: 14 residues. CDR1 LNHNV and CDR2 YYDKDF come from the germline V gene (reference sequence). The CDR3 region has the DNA TGTGCCACCAGCAAGGGGCGAGTTCTAGATGCGCAGTATTTT. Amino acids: CATSKGRVLDAQYF.

CDR3: CASSWLGQGSYEQYF. The CDR3 nucleotides are TGTGCCAGCAGCTGGTTGGGACAGGGATCCTACGAGCAGTACTTC. The chain couples TRBV7-8 to TRBJ2-7, with 9 bases that match TRBD1. The trim removed 4 bases at V and 1 base at J, leaving 5 bases unmatched. Germline V gene sequence: CDR1 SGHVS, CDR2 FQNEAQ. The CDR3 totals 15 residues.

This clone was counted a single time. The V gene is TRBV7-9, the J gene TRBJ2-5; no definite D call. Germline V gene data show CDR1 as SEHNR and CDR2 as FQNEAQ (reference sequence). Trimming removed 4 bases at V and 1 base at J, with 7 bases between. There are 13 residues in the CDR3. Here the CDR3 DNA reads TGTGCCAGCAGCTCGGTTACCCAAGAGACCCAGTACTTC. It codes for CASSSVTQETQYF.

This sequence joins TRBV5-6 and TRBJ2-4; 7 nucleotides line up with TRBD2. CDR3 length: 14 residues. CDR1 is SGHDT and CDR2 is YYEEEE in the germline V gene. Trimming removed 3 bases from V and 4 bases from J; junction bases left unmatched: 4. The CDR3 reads CASSSRDYKNIQYF. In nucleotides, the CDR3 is TGTGCCAGCAGCTCCCGGGACTATAAAAACATTCAGTACTTC.

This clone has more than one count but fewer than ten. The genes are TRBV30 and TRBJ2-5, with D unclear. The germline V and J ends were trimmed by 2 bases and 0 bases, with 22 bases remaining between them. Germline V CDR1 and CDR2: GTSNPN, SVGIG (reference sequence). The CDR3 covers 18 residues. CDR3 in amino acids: CAWSSGWKGAHYQETQYF. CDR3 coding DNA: TGTGCCTGGAGTTCTGGTTGGAAAGGCGCCCACTACCAAGAGACCCAGTACTTC.